One and the same sample provided the 27 T cell receptor beta chains below, sequenced in a study of cytomegalovirus exposure and HLA in healthy donors. The PCR ran on 60 Vbeta and 13 Jbeta primers. Clones were read by immunoSEQ multiplex PCR, and TCRdb kept only the in-frame ones, dropping some. The table records roughly 150,000 clones, over 75% of them present only once. The sample consisted of PBMCs. These receptors were collected from a woman aged 18-29 years in good health and CMV-seronegative.

V is TRBV7-8 and J is TRBJ1-1; 7 positions agree with TRBD1. Germline V gene sequence: CDR1 SGHVS, CDR2 FQNEAQ. The V and J ends lost 5 bases and 1 base, in that order; junction bases with no gene match: 7. The CDR3 is 15 amino acids. CDR3 bases: TGTGCCAGCAGCCCTGGGACAGAGAGGAACACTGAAGCTTTCTTT. This sequence encodes CASSPGTERNTEAFF. Drawing the rest from reference TRBV7-8 and TRBJ1-1, the complete variable domain is GAGVSQSPRYKVAKRGQDVALRCDPISGHVSLFWYQQALGQGPEFLTYFQNEAQLDKSGLPSDRFFAERPEGSVSTLKIQRTQQEDSAVYLCASSPGTERNTEAFFGQGTRLTVV.

J is TRBJ2-7 and V is TRBV10-1; TRBD2 agrees at 11 bases. V lost 6 bases to trimming and J lost 1 base; unmatched junction nucleotides: 8. Germline assignment: CDR1 WNHNN and CDR2 SYGVQD (reference sequence). This CDR3 has 16 residues. The chain's CDR3 is CASSAGTSGSSYEQYF. CDR3 nucleotides: TGCGCCAGCAGCGCCGGGACTAGCGGATCTTCCTACGAGCAGTACTTC.

The genes are TRBV9 and TRBJ1-2, with 9 nucleotides matching TRBD1. Trimming removed 0 bases from V and 6 bases from J; junction bases left unmatched: 12. The CDR3 runs 17 residues. Germline assignment: CDR1 SGDLS and CDR2 YYNGEE. CDR3 protein: CASSVEIGGTGYDGYTF. The CDR3 coding sequence is TGTGCCAGCAGCGTAGAAATAGGGGGGACAGGGTACGATGGCTACACCTTC.

The chain combines TRBV12-2 with TRBJ2-7; TRBD1 is the table's D call, not checked against the DNA. TRBV12-2 is flagged as a pseudogene. The CDR3 length is 20 residues. CDR3 region: CASRLAPMWTGVVLVYEQYF. CDR3 bases: TGTGCAAGTCGCTTAGCCCCAATGTGGACAGGGGTTGTTCTGGTCTACGAGCAGTACTTC.

The chain joins TRBV7-9 to TRBJ1-6, with 10 bases fitting TRBD1. The germline gives CDR1 SEHNR, CDR2 FQNEAQ (reference sequence). V dropped 6 bases and J dropped 7; count of bases not matched to a gene: 6. The CDR3 runs to 15 residues. The CDR3 reads CASRGGTGDNSPLHF. In DNA form, the CDR3 reads TGTGCCAGCAGAGGAGGGACAGGGGACAATTCACCCCTCCACTTT.

This clone was observed a handful of times. The gene calls are TRBV28 and TRBJ1-5, with D hard to call. The CDR3 has 15 amino acids. Germline V gene data show CDR1 as MDHEN and CDR2 as SYDVKM. The V end lost 1 base, the J end lost 3 bases, and 10 bases lay between the germline ends. As DNA, the CDR3 is TGTGCCAGCAGTTTATTGACAATTCTCAATCAGCCCCAGCATTTT. This gives the protein CASSLLTILNQPQHF.

This rearrangement joins TRBV27 to TRBJ2-7; possibly TRBD1 for D (5 bases). V was clipped by 8 bases and J by 0 bases, with 8 bases between them. Germline-derived CDR1 and CDR2 are MNHEY and SMNVEV (reference sequence). The CDR3 is 12 amino acids. CDR3 nucleotides: TGTGCCAGCGGACACGGCTCCTACGAGCAGTACTTC. Translated, it gives CASGHGSYEQYF.

Comments on this clone: An end of the junction differs from the germline gene, which may be a read error. This chain links TRBV18 with TRBJ2-2, with D possibly being TRBD1 (6 bases). Germline assignment: CDR1 KGHSH and CDR2 LQKENI. The length of the CDR3 is 16 residues. This CDR3 reads CASSPQDSLNTGELFF. The CDR3 bases are TGTGCCAGCTCCCCACAGGACAGCTTGAACACCGGGGAGCTGTTTTTT.

The chain recombines TRBV15 with TRBJ1-4; 7 positions agree with TRBD1. CDR1 is LNHNV, CDR2 YYDKDF, per germline (reference sequence). The CDR3 spans 15 residues. Trimming removed 4 bases from V and 8 bases from J; junction bases left unmatched: 10. The CDR3 coding sequence is TGTGCCACCAGCAAGTCGACAGGGCCACAAGAAAAACTGTTTTTT. Translated, it gives CATSKSTGPQEKLFF.

The chain carries TRBV7-3 and TRBJ2-2; TRBD2 might be the D (5 bases). V was clipped by 0 bases and J by 11 bases, with 19 bases between them. The length of the CDR3 is 16 residues. The germline CDR1 and CDR2 sequences are SGHTA and FQGTGA. CDR3 in amino acids: CASSLTAGSGLGELFF. CDR3 DNA: TGTGCCAGCAGCTTAACGGCGGGTTCAGGTCTCGGAGAGCTGTTTTTT. Together with reference TRBV7-3 and TRBJ2-2, the CDR3 gives the full variable domain: GAGVSQTPSNKVTEKGKYVELRCDPISGHTALYWYRQSLGQGPEFLIYFQGTGAADDSGLPNDRFFAVRPEGSVSTLKIQRTERGDSAVYLCASSLTAGSGLGELFFGEGSRLTVL.

A remark on this clone: Within the sample, other DNA sequences also encode this same CDR3. The chain is built from TRBV5-6 and TRBJ1-4; TRBD1 is a possible D gene (5 bases). The CDR3 runs to 17 residues. Germline V lookup: CDR1 SGHDT, CDR2 YYEEEE. The V gene lost 3 bases and the J gene lost 0 bases, with 15 bases spanning the gap. CDR3: CASSSLTQGPTNEKLFF. The CDR3 nucleotides read TGTGCCAGCAGCTCGCTAACTCAGGGTCCAACTAATGAAAAACTGTTTTTT.

This clone has just a few counts. The chain combines TRBV7-8 with TRBJ1-6, with TRBD1 matching 7 bases. V trimming: 3 bases; J trimming: 9 bases; junction bases outside the gene matches: 8. The CDR3 loop spans 15 amino acids. The V gene's germline CDR1 is SGHVS and CDR2 FQNEAQ. This CDR3 is CASSFPQGLGSPLHF. For the CDR3, the DNA is TGTGCCAGCAGCTTCCCACAGGGGCTTGGTTCACCCCTCCACTTT.

The chain couples TRBV27 to TRBJ2-2, with 7 bases that match TRBD1. V lost 4 bases to trimming and J lost 4 bases; unmatched junction nucleotides: 24. Looked up from germline, CDR1 is MNHEY and CDR2 is SMNVEV (reference sequence). The CDR3 contains 21 residues. DNA for the CDR3: TGTGCCAGCAGTTCCCGAACCCCCGGTGACAGGGCAACATTTTTCACCGGGGAGCTGTTTTTT. Its translation: CASSSRTPGDRATFFTGELFF.

The genes are TRBV5-1 and TRBJ1-4, with D tentatively TRBD1 (5 bases). This CDR3 has 17 amino acids. Looked up from germline, CDR1 is SGHRS and CDR2 is YFSETQ. With 2 bases removed from V and 2 bases from J, the gap between germline ends came to 16 bases. The CDR3 DNA reads as TGCGCCAGCAGCTTCTCGCGGGGCACGGCGACTAATGAAAAACTGTTTTTT. Translation: CASSFSRGTATNEKLFF.

The chain combines TRBV4-1 with TRBJ2-5; D might be TRBD2 (5 bases). Germline V CDR1 and CDR2: MGHRA, YSYEKL. V lost 4 bases and J 5 bases, leaving 20 bases between the germline ends. This CDR3 is 16 amino acids long. The CDR3 DNA sequence: TGCGCCAGCAGCCCCCAAGGTCCGGGAACGGGGGAGACCCAGTACTTC. Translation: CASSPQGPGTGETQYF.

The chain joins TRBV28 to TRBJ2-7, with D tentatively TRBD2 (6 bases). Germline V gene data show CDR1 as MDHEN and CDR2 as SYDVKM. Trimming took 7 bases from V and 2 from J, leaving 12 bases between them. The CDR3 sequence is 13 residues long. The CDR3 protein is CASNGGETYEQYF. The DNA for the CDR3 is TGTGCCAGCAATGGAGGGGAGACCTACGAGCAGTACTTC. The full variable domain, with the rest looked up from reference TRBV28 and TRBJ2-7, is DVKVTQSSRYLVKRTGEKVFLECVQDMDHENMFWYRQDPGLGLRLIYFSYDVKMKEKGDIPEGYSVSREKKERFSLILESASTNQTSMYLCASNGGETYEQYFGPGTRLTVT.

The table lists this clone with a few counts. A much larger clone lies one base from this, so it may be a read error. Other DNA sequences in the same sample also yield this CDR3. This chain joins TRBV4-1 and TRBJ1-2, with D tentatively TRBD1 (6 bases). The germline V gene has CDR1 MGHRA and CDR2 YSYEKL. Trimming cost V 4 bases and J 6 bases, with 9 bases left between them. The CDR3 loop spans 12 amino acids. CDR3 sequence: CASSLNRDGYTF. CDR3 nucleotides: TGCGCCAGCAGCCTTAACAGGGATGGCTACACCTTC.

The rearrangement uses TRBV30 and TRBJ2-1; possible D gene TRBD1, 5 bases. V lost 0 bases to trimming and J lost 15 bases, with 15 bases between them. CDR1 and CDR2 from the germline V gene are GTSNPN and SVGIG (reference sequence). There are 12 residues in the CDR3. The CDR3 sequence is CAWSVQEASSFF. DNA for the CDR3: TGTGCCTGGAGTGTACAGGAAGCCTCTTCGTTCTTC.

The chain links TRBV10-2 to TRBJ2-2, with TRBD2 as a possible D gene (5 bases). The V gene lost 3 bases and the J gene lost 6 bases, with 5 bases spanning the gap. Germline V gene sequence: CDR1 WSHSY, CDR2 SAAADI. The CDR3 covers 12 residues. CDR3 residues: CASSDGAGELFF. The CDR3 region has the DNA TGCGCCAGCAGTGACGGGGCCGGGGAGCTGTTTTTT.

This chain uses TRBV5-4 with TRBJ2-1; the match to TRBD2 covers 8 bases. The CDR3 contains 15 residues. Trimming at V came to 0 bases and at J to 3 bases, leaving 2 bases not matched to a gene. The V gene's germline CDR1 is SGHNT and CDR2 YYREEE (reference sequence). In DNA, the CDR3 is TGTGCCAGCAGCTTGGCAGCGGGGGACTACAATGAGCAGTTCTTC. This encodes CASSLAAGDYNEQFF.

The rearrangement links TRBV29-1 to TRBJ1-4; 7 nucleotides agree with TRBD1. The ends lost 6 bases at V and 4 bases at J; junction bases unmatched: 5. This CDR3 has 13 residues. The germline CDR1 and CDR2 sequences are SQVTM and ANQGSEA. In nucleotides, the CDR3 is TGCAGCGTAGGGGGGACAGTTAATGAAAAACTGTTTTTT. Translated, it gives CSVGGTVNEKLFF.

This clone was recorded only once. V and J are TRBV21-1 and TRBJ2-3; the D call of TRBD2 is as the table states it, not checked on the DNA. TRBV21-1 is deemed a pseudogene. The CDR3 is 17 residues long. CDR3 sequence reads: CASSKVPSGRPGDTQYF. The CDR3 coding sequence is TGTGCCAGCAGCAAAGTGCCTAGCGGGAGGCCGGGGGATACGCAGTATTTT.

V gene TRBV6-1 combines with J gene TRBJ1-6; D uncertain. Germline-derived CDR1 and CDR2 are MNHNS and SASEGT. The length of the CDR3 is 15 residues. Between the trimmed V and J ends, which lost 8 bases and 7 bases, there was a span of 18 bases. In nucleotides, the CDR3 is TGTGCCAGCGTTCCCCGGCGATCAGCGAATTCACCCCTCCACTTT. Its protein product is CASVPRRSANSPLHF.

The CDR3 loop is CASSRGPSDGTDTQYF. The DNA of the CDR3 is TGTGCCAGCTCACGCGGGCCTAGCGATGGCACAGATACGCAGTATTTT. The rearrangement joins TRBV18 to TRBJ2-3; tentatively, D is TRBD2 (6 bases). Germline CDR1 and CDR2: KGHSH and LQKENI. This CDR3 is 16 amino acids long. Trimming left V 4 bases short and J 1 base short, with 15 bases between. Combining the CDR3 with reference TRBV18 and TRBJ2-3 gives the whole variable domain NAGVMQNPRHLVRRRGQEARLRCSPMKGHSHVYWYRQLPEEGLKFMVYLQKENIIDESGMPKERFSAEFPKEGPSILRIQQVVRGDSAAYFCASSRGPSDGTDTQYFGPGTRLTVL.

This sequence joins TRBV4-1 and TRBJ1-4; D gene unclear. Trimming stripped 1 base from V and 3 bases from J, with 9 bases between. The V gene's germline CDR1 is MGHRA and CDR2 YSYEKL. The CDR3 totals 15 residues. CDR3 sequence (DNA): TGCGCCAGCAGCCAAGTTGATCGGGCTAATGAAAAACTGTTTTTT. Amino acids: CASSQVDRANEKLFF.

The chain employs TRBV7-6 and TRBJ1-1; D possibly corresponds to TRBD1 (5 bases). The germline V gene has CDR1 SGHVS and CDR2 FNYEAQ. This CDR3 is built from 12 residues. V was shortened by 5 bases and J by 5 bases, with 9 bases between the two germline ends. This CDR3 is CASSPRATEAFF. In DNA, the CDR3 is TGTGCCAGCAGCCCCAGGGCAACTGAAGCTTTCTTT. The whole variable domain, remainder taken from reference TRBV7-6 and TRBJ1-1, is GAGVSQSPRYKVTKRGQDVALRCDPISGHVSLYWYRQALGQGPEFLTYFNYEAQQDKSGLPNDRFSAERPEGSISTLTIQRTEQRDSAMYRCASSPRATEAFFGQGTRLTVV.

The chain carries TRBV7-8 and TRBJ2-2; D possibly corresponds to TRBD1 (5 bases). Germline V gene sequence: CDR1 SGHVS, CDR2 FQNEAQ. V was clipped by 3 bases and J by 0 bases, with 8 bases between them. This CDR3 is 15 amino acids long. The CDR3 DNA reads as TGTGCCAGCAGCTTCCGACAGTCGAACACCGGGGAGCTGTTTTTT. Translating gives CASSFRQSNTGELFF.